This T cell receptor (beta chain) emerged from a study of T cells expressing NK-cell markers. Background on the study: Eight donors were sequenced, of whom seven were HCMV-seropositive, while the remaining one was HCMV-seronegative. Overall study results and limits: HCMV specificity was not established for the expanded NKG2C+ T cell clones. Roughly 1.0-8% of CD8+ T cells in about 6 donors belonged to dominant NKG2C+ clonotypes.

TCRdb reworked the 5' RACE reads into one entry per CDR3 protein, no DNA. In all, the sample yields about 540,000 distinct CDR3 sequences. Worth noting for this clonotype: Its antigen is not known.

The CDR3 spans 15 residues. V gene TRBV12-3 or TRBV12-4 combines with J gene TRBJ2-1; no DNA is available, so the TRBD1 call from TCRdb remains unchecked. This receptor was taken from a man in his late teens or twenties in good health. Sequencing was carried out using blood T cells: a sorted CD56 or NKG2C T cell subset, CD4+ or CD8+ T cells, or bulk PBMC T cells (not recorded which). CDR3 sequence: CASTKGQGNSHEQFF.